This TCR beta chain came from a study of shared clonotypes between healthy human individuals (dated by TCRdb to the early 2020s). A note on the overall study: The cohort comprised two women and a few men aged 18 to 49 years. Per donor, three plates each were used for CD4 naive and CD4 memory, two for CD8 naive, and one for CD8 memory. The study deeply sequenced blood TCR repertoires of about 5 healthy adults to estimate repertoire size and the extent of clonotype sharing between individuals. To increase sequencing depth and limit assay-specific biases, different laboratories used diverse techniques to prepare libraries and sequence TCR repertoires. Leukapheresis yielded between about 0.94 and 10 billion PBMCs per donor. Here is what the overall study found, with its caveats: Pairwise subsampling led to the expectation that sequencing depth would affect the degree of clonotype sharing among donors. Only blood was sampled, and tissue TCR repertoires likely differ from those in blood. Estimated clonotype richness was generally larger for naive than for memory subsets. Because the study included a small number of donors, the genetic and exposure-history diversity represented was limited. Even with the large sequencing depth, rarefaction of the sorted-subset datasets indicated that sequencing was incomplete. Higher generation probabilities were observed for clonotypes shared by all four sorted-subset donors than for non-shared clonotypes. Across four donors, approximately 4.6% of naive CD4, 3% to 3.5% of naive CD8, around 2.5% of memory CD4, and approximately 0.4% of memory CD8 clonotypes were shared.

According to the germline V gene, CDR1 reads SGHTA and CDR2 reads FQGNSA. V loses 5 bases, J loses 0 bases, and the germline ends lie 5 bases apart. From cysteine to phenylalanine, the CDR3 is 12 amino acids long. Kept here is only the CDR3 DNA, which spans 36 bases and is read in frame from base 1. TCR CDR3 regions were amplified from genomic DNA by multiplex PCR using the deep immunoSEQ assay. Genomic DNA extracted from each cell subset was distributed evenly over all wells of several immunoSEQ 96-well plates, and each plate served as one replicate. For sorted subsets, approximately 210 ng genomic DNA, equal to 30,000 to 35,000 T cell genomes, was loaded into each replicate PCR. Purified libraries were quantified with a Qubit 3.0 fluorometer, sized on a Bioanalyzer 2100, and re-quantified with the KAPA Library Quantification kit. A separate single-read 150-cycle Illumina NextSeq 550 flow cell was used to sequence each immunoSEQ 96-well plate. From the authors' description of their analysis: Because the immunoSEQ output held only junctional sequences and lacked quality scores, the filtering could not match the filtering applied to full-length reads. To assign V/J genes and CDR3, sequences were annotated using PyIR, a Python wrapper for IgBLAST v1.9, with IMGT germline references. Reads were removed for weak V/J assignments (E-value above 1e-6), missing CDR3, stop codons, out-of-frame junctions, or ambiguous translated residues. V3J clonotypes were defined by identical inferred V gene, J gene, and CDR3 amino acid sequence. The percentage overlap between two repertoires was calculated by dividing the number of shared unique clonotypes by the size of the smaller repertoire. Richness of each repertoire was evaluated using RTK rarefaction, the Chao1 estimator, and Recon v2.1 estimates of unobserved clonotypes. Generation probabilities for all TCRbeta clonotypes obtained by the gDNA method from a few donors were computed using OLGA. Entries here come from immuneACCESS through TCRdb and include only in-frame sequences with V and J called. Some clones fail to appear in such tables; in the studies checked, an unresolved V gene covers under half of the shortfall, and the cause of the remainder is unknown. V, J and clone size are those of that table, while D and trimming were read from the DNA. The table for this sample lists about 1 million clones; about 75% of them were counted only once. Nearly 1.5% of the sample belongs to the ten largest clones.

Donors were healthy HIV-negative adults with no recently reported acute infections or vaccinations. Only Caucasian adults living in Nashville, Tennessee, USA were represented among the donors. CD4+ T cells were enriched through magnetic negative selection, after which naive cells were positively selected on CD45RA and the remaining negative fraction served as the memory subset. After blood collection by leukapheresis, PBMCs were isolated using Ficoll-Histopaque density gradient centrifugation and then cryopreserved in the vapor phase of liquid nitrogen. Analytical flow cytometry was used to check the purity and quantity of each magnetically sorted T cell population. From each sorted fraction, genomic DNA was isolated and quantified by UV absorbance on a Nanodrop 2000c. This clone has just one count. What antigen it recognizes has not been identified. Base qualities are not provided; no much larger clone lies one nucleotide away. Other DNA sequences of this sample code for an identical CDR3.

The rearrangement combines TRBV7-2 with TRBJ2-7; there is no confident call for the D gene. The sequencing input was memory CD4+ T cells sorted from blood. The cell subset or site label of this sample denotes: CD45RA-negative fraction. The sequence derives from a man aged 18 to 30 in good health. The DNA sequence is as follows: TGTGCCAGCAGCCCCTCCTCCTACGAGCAGTACTTC. Translation gives CASSPSSYEQYF.